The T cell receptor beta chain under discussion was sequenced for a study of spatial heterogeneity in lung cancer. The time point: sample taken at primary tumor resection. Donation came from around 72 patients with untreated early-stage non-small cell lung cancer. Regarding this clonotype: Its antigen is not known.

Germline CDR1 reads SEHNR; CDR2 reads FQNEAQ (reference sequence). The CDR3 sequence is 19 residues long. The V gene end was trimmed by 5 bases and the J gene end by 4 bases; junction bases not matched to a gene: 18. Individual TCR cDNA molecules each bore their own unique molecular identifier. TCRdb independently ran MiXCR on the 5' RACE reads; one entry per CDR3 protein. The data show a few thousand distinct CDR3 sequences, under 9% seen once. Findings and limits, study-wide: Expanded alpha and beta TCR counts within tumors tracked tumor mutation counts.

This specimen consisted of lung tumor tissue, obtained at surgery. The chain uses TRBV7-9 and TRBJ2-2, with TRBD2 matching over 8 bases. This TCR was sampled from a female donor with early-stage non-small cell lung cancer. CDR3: CASSTKGAGVGASTGELFF. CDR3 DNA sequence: TGTGCCAGCAGCACCAAGGGAGCGGGAGTTGGGGCCAGCACCGGGGAGCTGTTTTTT.